This T cell receptor beta chain was captured by sequencing in a study of radiotherapy plus CTLA-4 blockade in lung cancer (dated by TCRdb to the late 2010s). As for the study more broadly: Among the enrolled patients, approximately 18% had an objective response, and 31% reached disease control. The full study reports these points: TCR clones derived from tumors expanded in peripheral blood after treatment with radiotherapy and ipilimumab. Early dynamic changes in blood T cell clones, together with increased serum interferon-beta after radiation, were reported as the strongest predictors of response.

The study tested focal radiation therapy combined with CTLA-4 blockade (ipilimumab) in patients with chemo-refractory metastatic non-small-cell lung cancer. The CDR3 contains 11 residues, cysteine and phenylalanine counted. Only the CDR3 portion is preserved as DNA: 33 bases, with reading frame beginning at the first base. Looking up the germline V gene yields CDR1 SQVTM and CDR2 ANQGSEA. This clone was counted a single time. Its antigen is currently not known. Relative to the germline gene, one junction end is altered; a read error may explain this. Libraries were made using the immunoSEQ multiplex PCR assay. The table comes from immuneACCESS by way of TCRdb, which keeps in-frame sequences with V and J called. Part of the clones is missing from these tables; in studies checked, under half for an unresolved V gene and the rest for unknown reasons. This sample gives tens of thousands of clones in total; approximately 82% of them show up just once. The ten largest clonotypes hold approximately 14% of the sample.

This sequence originates from a human donor with non-small cell lung cancer that progressed on radiotherapy plus ipilimumab. This sample comprised peripheral blood, obtained from a patient treated with radiotherapy plus ipilimumab. The V gene is TRBV29-1 and the J gene is TRBJ2-7; the D gene remains uncertain. The DNA reads as follows: TGCAGCGCTGAAGGGTTATACGAGCAGTACTTC. Protein translation: CSAEGLYEQYF.